The 17 T cell receptor beta chains listed next were all sequenced from one sample in a study of blood T cells in healthy people across ages (dated by TCRdb to between 2014 and 2017). The library was produced with 5' RACE. These reads were obtained on an Illumina HiSeq 2500. A second roughly 6 to 11 cycle PCR used a sample-barcoded 5' primer and a J-beta primer mix. TCRdb cleaned the public reads at Q25 with fastp, built clones with MiXCR and kept in-frame beta chains. Rows are unified per CDR3 protein, each entry keeping the most common DNA and genes. This sample comprises about 640,000 distinct CDR3 sequences, 25% to 30% of them detected only once. Jointly, the top ten make up 15% to 18% of the sample. The sample consisted of blood. Receptor source: a woman of 80 years or more in good health.

The rearrangement joins TRBV20-1 to TRBJ2-1; a possible D gene is TRBD1 (5 bases). Trimming took off 0 bases at V and 4 bases at J, with 16 bases between the two ends. The germline V gene encodes CDR1 DFQATT and CDR2 SNEGSKA (reference sequence). The CDR3 length is 16 residues. CDR3 in DNA: TGCAGTGCTAGAGATCCAGGGTCCACCCCATACAATGAGCAGTTCTTC. It codes for CSARDPGSTPYNEQFF.

This sequence joins TRBV28 and TRBJ2-2; a weak D match, TRBD1 (6 bases). Germline V gives CDR1 MDHEN, CDR2 SYDVKM. CDR3 length equals 15 residues. The V end was cut by 7 bases, the J end by 5 bases, with 17 bases between. The CDR3 nucleotides read TGTGCCAGCACCCTTTCTGGGGGCGGAACCGGGGAGCTGTTTTTT. This encodes CASTLSGGGTGELFF. Complete variable domain (other parts from reference TRBV28 and TRBJ2-2): DVKVTQSSRYLVKRTGEKVFLECVQDMDHENMFWYRQDPGLGLRLIYFSYDVKMKEKGDIPEGYSVSREKKERFSLILESASTNQTSMYLCASTLSGGGTGELFFGEGSRLTVL.

The table lists this clonotype with many counts. The chain has TRBV15 and TRBJ2-3, with D possibly matching TRBD1 (6 bases). The CDR3 covers 19 residues. The germline V and J ends were trimmed by 1 base and 1 base, with 21 bases remaining between them. From germline, CDR1 is LNHNV and CDR2 YYDKDF (reference sequence). The CDR3 region is CATSRGHLGQPRGTDTQYF. CDR3 nucleotides: TGTGCCACCAGCAGAGGGCACCTTGGACAGCCAAGGGGCACAGATACGCAGTATTTT.

The V and J genes are TRBV5-1 and TRBJ1-1; a weak D match, TRBD1 (5 bases). The CDR3 contains 14 residues. CDR1 and CDR2 (germline): SGHRS, YFSETQ. Trimming removed 4 bases from V and 4 bases from J, with 14 bases in between. CDR3 in DNA: TGCGCCAGCAGCCCGACCCGAGGGGTCACTGAAGCTTTCTTT. Protein sequence: CASSPTRGVTEAFF.

This clonotype was seen ten or more times. J is TRBJ2-3 and V is TRBV5-1; D is unclear. The CDR3 consists of 14 residues. Germline V gene data show CDR1 as SGHRS and CDR2 as YFSETQ. V gave up 4 bases and J gave up 2 bases, with 11 bases separating them. CDR3 in amino acids: CASSDGSVTDTQYF. In nucleotides, the CDR3 is TGCGCCAGCAGCGATGGCTCCGTCACAGATACGCAGTATTTT.

Many counts were recorded for this clonotype. The genes are TRBV12-3 or TRBV12-4 and TRBJ2-5; no reliable D call. V was cut by 3 bases and J by 2 bases, with 13 bases left in between. The CDR3 loop spans 15 amino acids. The CDR3 sequence: CASSFVPPLQETQYF. The CDR3 nucleotides are TGTGCCAGCAGTTTCGTGCCGCCCCTACAAGAGACCCAGTACTTC.

J is TRBJ1-5 and V is TRBV6-6; D call uncertain. In germline, CDR1 is MNHNY, CDR2 SVGAGI (reference sequence). Deletions cut 6 bases from V and 3 bases from J, with 12 bases between. This CDR3 is 14 amino acids long. The CDR3 reads CASRSERNNQPQHF. The CDR3 DNA sequence: TGTGCCAGCAGATCTGAACGGAACAATCAGCCCCAGCATTTT.

This clonotype was observed a handful of times. The rearrangement links TRBV12-3 or TRBV12-4 to TRBJ2-5, with D possibly matching TRBD2 (7 bases). The end of the DNA aligns better with TRBJ2-1, so the J call may be wrong. This CDR3 contains 16 residues. The CDR3 DNA is TGTGCCAGCAGTTTCCAACCGGGGGGCCACCAAGAGACCCAGTTCTTC. It encodes CASSFQPGGHQETQFF.

This clonotype turned up a few times. The chain carries TRBV20-1 and TRBJ1-1; weak D call: TRBD1 (5 bases). In germline, CDR1 is DFQATT, CDR2 SNEGSKA (reference sequence). V lost 6 bases and J 0 bases, leaving 11 bases between the germline ends. The CDR3 length is 13 residues. CDR3 sequence (DNA): TGCAGTGCCGATCGGGGGTTGAACACTGAAGCTTTCTTT. Its translation is CSADRGLNTEAFF.

This clonotype was counted ten times or more. The gene calls are TRBV29-1 and TRBJ2-3; 9 bases agree with TRBD2. Germline V lookup: CDR1 SQVTM, CDR2 ANQGSEA. Trimming cost V 7 bases and J 6 bases; bases outside gene matches: 5. The CDR3 is 12 residues long. Written as DNA, the CDR3 is TGCAGCGGCGGGGGGGGGCAGGATACGCAGTATTTT. The encoded protein is CSGGGGQDTQYF.

This clonotype was seen a handful of times. V and J are TRBV6-1 and TRBJ1-2, with D perhaps TRBD1 (6 bases). Germline V gene lookup returns CDR1 MNHNS and CDR2 SASEGT. This CDR3 has 13 residues. V dropped 6 bases and J dropped 7 bases, with 15 bases sitting between them. This CDR3 is CASSPHRDGGYTF. CDR3 DNA: TGTGCCAGCAGCCCCCACAGGGATGGTGGCTACACCTTC.

Turning to this clonotype: A junction boundary mismatches the germline segment, possibly from a read error. The chain combines TRBV20-1 with TRBJ2-1, with 9 bases matching TRBD2. Germline CDR1 is DFQATT and CDR2 is SNEGSKA (reference sequence). The CDR3 totals 16 residues. For the CDR3, the DNA is TGCAGTGCTAGAGCCTATGAAGCGGGGGGTCACAACGAGCAGTTCTTC. Encoded protein: CSARAYEAGGHNEQFF.

CDR3 DNA sequence: TGTGCCAGCAGCTTCCCCCGACGGGGGACAGATACGCAGTATTTT. This encodes CASSFPRRGTDTQYF. This sequence joins TRBV7-2 and TRBJ2-3; tentative D call: TRBD2 (6 bases). The germline V and J ends were trimmed by 3 bases and 3 bases, with 13 bases remaining between them. CDR1 is SGHTA, CDR2 FQGNSA, per germline. This CDR3 has 15 residues.

This clonotype was detected many times. This chain uses TRBV15 with TRBJ2-1; perhaps TRBD1 as D (6 bases). Germline V gene lookup returns CDR1 LNHNV and CDR2 YYDKDF (reference sequence). Trimming took 4 bases from V and 15 from J, leaving 19 bases between them. This CDR3 has 13 residues. The DNA for the CDR3 is TGTGCCACCAGCAATGAAATTTGGACAGCGCGGTTCTTC. This translates into CATSNEIWTARFF.

J is TRBJ1-1 and V is TRBV10-3; no reliable D call. The V gene lost 2 bases and the J gene lost 1 base, with 5 bases spanning the gap. The germline gives CDR1 ENHRY, CDR2 SYGVKD. The CDR3 has 13 residues. The CDR3 DNA reads TGTGCCATCAGTGAGAGACCGAACACTGAAGCTTTCTTT. Protein product: CAISERPNTEAFF.

The rearrangement links TRBV7-2 to TRBJ2-5; 12 bases are shared with TRBD2. This CDR3 is built from 14 residues. Germline values: CDR1 SGHTA, CDR2 FQGNSA. V lost 6 bases to trimming and J lost 11 bases; unmatched junction nucleotides: 10. The CDR3 DNA reads as TGTGCCAGCAGGTGGACTAGCGGGGCGAATGAGCAGTACTTC. This encodes CASRWTSGANEQYF.

With regard to this clonotype: A clone one base away is much larger, so this may be a read error. J is TRBJ2-4 and V is TRBV20-1; TRBD2 aligns across 15 bases. Germline CDR1 is DFQATT and CDR2 is SNEGSKA (reference sequence). The CDR3 is made up of 14 amino acids. Germline trimming cut 3 bases from V and 13 bases from J; bases unmatched to any gene: 7. DNA for the CDR3: TGCAGTGCTAGGGGGACTAGCGGGGGGACTGAGCAGTACTTC. Translated: CSARGTSGGTEQYF.